This T cell receptor (beta chain) was captured by sequencing in a study of OX40 agonist ivuxolimab in advanced cancers. Study-level results: Mean expanded clone counts were higher in CD8+ than CD4+ T cells. At 0.1-3.0 mg/kg, partial responders had clonal expansion among the lowest observed. Normalized T-cell clonal expansion was also low in some nonresponders.

This clone is judged medium-sized. Its antigen remains unidentified. CDR3 size: 11 residues. Trimming took off 6 bases at V and 4 bases at J, with 4 bases between the two ends. Looked up from germline, CDR1 is KGHSH and CDR2 is LQKENI. Some clones are missing from TCRdb's copy, which holds only in-frame ones; the method was immunoSEQ multiplex PCR. The table lists fewer than 55,000 clones, 75% to 90% of them singletons, with 0.69% in the top ten. The TCR originated in an adult with an advanced solid tumor such as melanoma, head and neck, liver or kidney cancer. The chain couples TRBV18 to TRBJ2-1; D not resolved. Specimen: CD4+ or CD8+ T cells sorted from blood, collected in a trial of the OX40 agonist ivuxolimab. Here the CDR3 reads CASSQYNEQFF. The CDR3 coding sequence is TGTGCCAGCTCCCAATACAATGAGCAGTTCTTC.